This is a list of T cell receptor beta chains from one sample in a study of blood T cell repertoires in COVID-19. Clones were sequenced by immunoSEQ multiplex PCR, and TCRdb holds only the in-frame ones, with some missing. The data show approximately 120,000 clones, approximately 85% seen once. Source material: peripheral blood. Receptor source: a woman of 80 years or more with COVID-19, enrolled during active disease. Each CDR3 is given without its conserved first and last residue.

ASSVSWTANTGELF | TRBV9
ASSWGQGPYEQY | TRBV6-2/TRBV6-3
ASSEGTSGPYEQY | TRBV6-5
ASSSRVGTQH | TRBV28
ASSLNMGGYGYT | TRBV27
ASSLSAGTYEQY | TRBV7-3
ASSPAGVNTEAF | TRBV18
ASSPGRAELQPQH | TRBV28
ASSKLGSQETQY | TRBV27
ASSLLGGNEKLF | TRBV5-1
ASSLSQGGTGELF | TRBV5-1
ASSFRDRPFSGYT | TRBV28
ASSQDKGSSSGNTIY | TRBV4-2
ASSLSGTGWGLSNQPQH | TRBV27
SASDNEQF | TRBV20-1
ASSQGRTGYQPQH | TRBV4-2
ASSEPGSSYEQY | TRBV6-1
ASSDAPGLYEQY | TRBV6-1
ASSLVGLVNEQF | TRBV7-8
ASSPGLAGAGGTQY | TRBV7-7
ASSQAPVSGANVLT | TRBV4-3
ASSQRQGLNLNTEAF | TRBV4-2
ATSDPGNSGANVLT | TRBV24-1
ASSLHDNSGSTNNEQF | TRBV3-1/TRBV3-2
ASSLPGTSGGVNEQF | TRBV5-6
ASSVDGRGLAYEQY | TRBV9
ATLTGGTEAF | TRBV28
ASSLDVRETQY | TRBV5-6